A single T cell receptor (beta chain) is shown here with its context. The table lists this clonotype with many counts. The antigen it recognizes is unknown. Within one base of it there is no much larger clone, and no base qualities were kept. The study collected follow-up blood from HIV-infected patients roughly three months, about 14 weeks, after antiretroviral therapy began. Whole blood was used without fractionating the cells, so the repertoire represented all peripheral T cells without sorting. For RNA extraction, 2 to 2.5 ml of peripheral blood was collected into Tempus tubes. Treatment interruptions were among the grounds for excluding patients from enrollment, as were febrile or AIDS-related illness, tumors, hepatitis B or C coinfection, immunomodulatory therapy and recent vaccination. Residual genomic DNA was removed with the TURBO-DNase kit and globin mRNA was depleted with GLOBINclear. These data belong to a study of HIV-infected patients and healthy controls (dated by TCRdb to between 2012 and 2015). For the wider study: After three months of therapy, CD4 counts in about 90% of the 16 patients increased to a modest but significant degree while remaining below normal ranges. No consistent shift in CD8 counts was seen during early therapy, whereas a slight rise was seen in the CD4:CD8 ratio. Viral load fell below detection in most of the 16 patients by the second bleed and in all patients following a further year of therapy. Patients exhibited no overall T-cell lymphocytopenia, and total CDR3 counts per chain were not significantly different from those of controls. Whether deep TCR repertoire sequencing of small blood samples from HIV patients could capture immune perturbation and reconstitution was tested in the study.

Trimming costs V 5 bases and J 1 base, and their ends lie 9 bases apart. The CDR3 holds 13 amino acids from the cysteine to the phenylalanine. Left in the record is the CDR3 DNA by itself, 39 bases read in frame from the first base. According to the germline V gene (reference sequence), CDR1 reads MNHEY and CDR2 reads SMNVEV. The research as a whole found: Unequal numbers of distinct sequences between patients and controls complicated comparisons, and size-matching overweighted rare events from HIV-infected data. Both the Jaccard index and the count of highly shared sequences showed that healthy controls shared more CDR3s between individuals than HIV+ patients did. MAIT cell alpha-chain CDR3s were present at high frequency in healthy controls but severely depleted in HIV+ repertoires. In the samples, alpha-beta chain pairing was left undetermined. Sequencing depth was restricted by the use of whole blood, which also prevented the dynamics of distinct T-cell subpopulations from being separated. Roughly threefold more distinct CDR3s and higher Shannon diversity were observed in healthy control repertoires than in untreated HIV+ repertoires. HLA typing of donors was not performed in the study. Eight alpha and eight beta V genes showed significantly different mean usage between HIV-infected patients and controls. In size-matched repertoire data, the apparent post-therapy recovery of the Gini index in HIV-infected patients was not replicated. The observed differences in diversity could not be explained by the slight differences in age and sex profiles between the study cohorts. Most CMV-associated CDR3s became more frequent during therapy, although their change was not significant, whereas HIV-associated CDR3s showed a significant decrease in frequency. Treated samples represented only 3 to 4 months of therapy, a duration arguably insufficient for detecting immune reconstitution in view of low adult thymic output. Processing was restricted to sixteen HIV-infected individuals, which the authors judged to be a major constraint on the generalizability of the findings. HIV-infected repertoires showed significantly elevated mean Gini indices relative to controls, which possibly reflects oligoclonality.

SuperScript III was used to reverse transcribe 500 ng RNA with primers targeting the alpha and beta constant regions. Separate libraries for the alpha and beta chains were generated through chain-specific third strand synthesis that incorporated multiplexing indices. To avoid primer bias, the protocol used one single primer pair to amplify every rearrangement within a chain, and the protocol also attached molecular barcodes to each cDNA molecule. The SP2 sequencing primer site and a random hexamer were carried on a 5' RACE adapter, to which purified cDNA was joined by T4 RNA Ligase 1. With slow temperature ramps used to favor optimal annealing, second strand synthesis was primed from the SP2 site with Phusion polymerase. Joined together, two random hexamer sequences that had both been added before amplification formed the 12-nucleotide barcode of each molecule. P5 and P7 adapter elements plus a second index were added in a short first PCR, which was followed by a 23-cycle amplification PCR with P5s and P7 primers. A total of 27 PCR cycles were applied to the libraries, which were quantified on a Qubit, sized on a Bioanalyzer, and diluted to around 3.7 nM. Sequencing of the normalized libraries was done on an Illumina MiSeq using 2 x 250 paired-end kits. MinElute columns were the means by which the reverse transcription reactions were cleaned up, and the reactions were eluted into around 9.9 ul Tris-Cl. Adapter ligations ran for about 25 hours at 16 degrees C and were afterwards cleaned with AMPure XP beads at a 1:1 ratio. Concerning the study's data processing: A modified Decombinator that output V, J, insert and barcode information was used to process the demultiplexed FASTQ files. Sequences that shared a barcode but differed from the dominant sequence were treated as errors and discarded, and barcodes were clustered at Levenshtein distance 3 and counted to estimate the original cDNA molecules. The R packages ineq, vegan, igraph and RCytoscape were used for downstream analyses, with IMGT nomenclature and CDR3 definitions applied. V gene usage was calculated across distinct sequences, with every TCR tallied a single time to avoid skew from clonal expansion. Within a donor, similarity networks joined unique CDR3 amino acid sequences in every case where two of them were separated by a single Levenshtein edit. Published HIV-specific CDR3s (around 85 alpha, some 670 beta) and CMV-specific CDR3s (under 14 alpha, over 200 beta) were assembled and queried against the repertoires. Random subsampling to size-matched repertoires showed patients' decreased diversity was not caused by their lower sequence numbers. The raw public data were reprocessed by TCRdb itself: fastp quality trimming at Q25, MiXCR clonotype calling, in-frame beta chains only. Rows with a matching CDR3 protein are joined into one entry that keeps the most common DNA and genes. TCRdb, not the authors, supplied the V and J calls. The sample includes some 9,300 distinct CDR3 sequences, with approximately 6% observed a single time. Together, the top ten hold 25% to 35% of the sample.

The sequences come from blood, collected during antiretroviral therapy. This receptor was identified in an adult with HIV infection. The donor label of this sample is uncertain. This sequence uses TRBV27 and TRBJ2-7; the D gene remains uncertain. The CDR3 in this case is CASSPGRSYEQYF. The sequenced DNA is TGTGCCAGCAGTCCGGGTAGGTCCTACGAGCAGTACTTC.